This T cell receptor (beta chain) was sequenced for a study of cytomegalovirus exposure and HLA in healthy donors. Study-level points and caveats: Accounts indicate the classifier identified cytomegalovirus status with strong specificity and sensitivity. Rarity characterized most TCR sequences, yet some public TCRs appeared in many donors. A cluster of highly shared sequence variants was likely a sequencing artifact. It was shown in a later analysis that HLA-associated TCR beta chains were more clonally expanded than other, equally common chains.

The germline V gene has CDR1 PRHDT and CDR2 FYEKMQ (reference sequence). The CDR3 runs 17 residues. Trimming cost V 4 bases and J 0 bases; bases outside gene matches: 9. It was with 60 Vbeta and 13 Jbeta primers that the PCR ran. Some clones are missing from TCRdb's copy, which holds only in-frame ones; the method was immunoSEQ multiplex PCR. The sample has just over 150,000 clones, approximately 80% seen once. Comment on this clone: As yet, its antigen is unknown.

The sample consisted of PBMCs. This chain connects TRBV13 to TRBJ2-5, with 9 bases lining up with TRBD2. This clonotype was sampled from a male donor in good health and CMV-seropositive. The CDR3 protein is CASSSGLAGTYQETQYF. The CDR3 DNA follows: TGTGCCAGCAGCTCCGGCCTAGCGGGGACGTACCAAGAGACCCAGTACTTC.